This T cell receptor beta chain appears in the sequencing data of a study of blood T cell repertoires in COVID-19. The ends lost 4 bases at V and 6 bases at J; junction bases unmatched: 7. This CDR3 spans 13 amino acids. Germline V gene data show CDR1 as SGDLS and CDR2 as YYNGEE. This table comes from immunoSEQ multiplex PCR, and its TCRdb copy is limited to in-frame clones, with some not included. The sample shows some 220,000 clones, approximately 80% of them seen only once. What was sequenced was peripheral blood. This TCR derives from a human donor in a cohort sampled during active COVID-19. The chain carries TRBV9 and TRBJ2-7; TRBD1 agrees at 7 bases. Written as DNA, the CDR3 is TGTGCCAGCAGCCCAAATCACAGGGGCGAGCAGTACTTC. Translating it yields CASSPNHRGEQYF.